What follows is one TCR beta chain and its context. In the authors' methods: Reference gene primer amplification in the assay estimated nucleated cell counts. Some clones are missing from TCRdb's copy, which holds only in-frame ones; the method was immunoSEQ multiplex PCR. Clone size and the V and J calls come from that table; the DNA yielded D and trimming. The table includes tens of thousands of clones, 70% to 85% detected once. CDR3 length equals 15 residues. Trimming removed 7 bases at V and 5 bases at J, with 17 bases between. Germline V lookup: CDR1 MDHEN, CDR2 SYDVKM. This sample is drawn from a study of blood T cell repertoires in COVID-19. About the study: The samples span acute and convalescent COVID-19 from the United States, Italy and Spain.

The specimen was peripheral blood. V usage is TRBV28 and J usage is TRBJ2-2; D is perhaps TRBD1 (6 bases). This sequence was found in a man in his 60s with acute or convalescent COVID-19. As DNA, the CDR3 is TGTGCCAGCATAGTAAGAACAGGGCGGACCGGGGAGCTGTTTTTT. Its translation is CASIVRTGRTGELFF.